A single sample is the source of the 6 T cell receptor beta chains below, sequenced in a study of naive and memory T cell subsets. The beta constant-region primer was an equimolar mix of two oligonucleotides covering TRBC1 and TRBC2. Four rounds of PCR amplified the ligated cDNA using nested alpha and beta constant-region primers plus SP2. TCRdb passed the UMI-ligation and nested PCR reads through MiXCR, listing each CDR3 protein once. The sample includes 150,000 or so distinct CDR3 sequences, roughly 22% of them seen just once. Study results and caveats: Especially in CD8 cells, naive repertoires contained a few larger clonotypes, possibly CD45RA-re-expressing memory cells.

These receptors lack a known antigen. Source material: naive CD4+ T cells from blood. The source of these receptors is a human donor in good health.

The V and J genes are TRBV2 and TRBJ2-2; 9 positions agree with TRBD1. With 6 bases clipped from V and 4 bases from J, the junction kept 9 bases outside the gene matches. Germline V gives CDR1 SNHLY, CDR2 FYNNEI. The CDR3 has 16 amino acids. As DNA, the CDR3 is TGTGCCAGCAGGAGGGATAAGACAGGGGGCACCGGGGAGCTGTTTTTT. Translation gives CASRRDKTGGTGELFF.

The V gene is TRBV20-1, the J gene TRBJ2-7; 11 nucleotides align to TRBD2. Germline values: CDR1 DFQATT, CDR2 SNEGSKA (reference sequence). CDR3 length: 15 amino acids. Unmatched junction bases numbered 7, after V lost 3 bases and J lost 3 bases. The CDR3 here is CSASTTSGSIYEQYF. The CDR3 nucleotides are TGCAGTGCTAGCACCACTAGCGGGAGTATCTACGAGCAGTACTTC.

The chain uses TRBV6-6 and TRBJ1-2, with 10 positions matching TRBD1. This CDR3 has 14 amino acids. Per the germline V gene, CDR1 is MNHNY and CDR2 is SVGAGI (reference sequence). The trim removed 6 bases at V and 7 bases at J, leaving 8 bases unmatched. The CDR3 nucleotides read TGTGCCAGCAGAACTACGACAGGGGGCCGTGGCTACACCTTC. This encodes CASRTTTGGRGYTF.

The table lists this clonotype with a few counts. This chain's CDR3 is CASSLGEGTEAFF. The CDR3 region has the DNA TGTGCCAGCAGTTTGGGCGAGGGCACTGAAGCTTTCTTT. This chain joins TRBV12-3 or TRBV12-4 and TRBJ1-1, with unresolved D. The CDR3 loop spans 13 amino acids. V was pared by 3 bases and J by 4 bases, with 9 bases between.

There are a few counts of this clonotype. The J gene is TRBJ2-3, the V gene TRBV30, with 11 bases that match TRBD1. Trimming at V came to 4 bases and at J to 2 bases, leaving 5 bases not matched to a gene. CDR1 GTSNPN and CDR2 SVGIG come from the germline V gene (reference sequence). This CDR3 region has 15 residues. CDR3 nucleotides: TGTGCCTGGACCCGGGACAGGGGGTCCACAGATACGCAGTATTTT. Its protein is CAWTRDRGSTDTQYF.

The V gene is TRBV6-1, the J gene TRBJ2-4; D not certain. This CDR3 is 12 amino acids long. With 7 bases removed from V and 0 bases from J, the gap between germline ends came to 4 bases. The germline CDR1 and CDR2 sequences are MNHNS and SASEGT. Written as DNA, the CDR3 is TGTGCCAGCACAGGAGCCAAAAACATTCAGTACTTC. This encodes CASTGAKNIQYF.